This T cell receptor beta chain originates from a study of spatial heterogeneity in lung cancer. At the level of the study: Where available, sequencing covered follow-up PBMC samples, taken at a median of roughly two years after resection.

Every TCR cDNA molecule bore a unique molecular identifier. TCRdb analysed the 5' RACE reads with MiXCR anew, one entry per CDR3 protein. The sample has 8,000 to 10,000 distinct CDR3 sequences, about 25% seen once. Overall study results and limits: Ubiquitous expanded tumor TCRs surfaced in blood more at resection than they did at follow-up.

The table lists this clonotype with a few counts. Its antigen remains unknown. CDR1 is MRHNA, CDR2 SNTAGT, per germline. Trimming removed 3 bases at V and 7 bases at J, with 4 bases between. This CDR3 is 10 amino acids long. The time point denotes: blood at routine non-recurrence follow-up after resection. Whole RNA obtained from tumor, nontumor lung or frozen PBMC underwent sequencing without sorting. The receptor was isolated from a female donor with early-stage non-small cell lung cancer. The chain carries TRBV6-4 and TRBJ2-7; D is ambiguous. The specimen was PBMCs, collected at follow-up. CDR3 region: CASSEREQYF. CDR3 coding DNA: TGTGCCAGCAGTGAAAGGGAGCAGTACTTC.